This TCR beta chain originates from a study of identical twins. Concerning this clonotype itself: A much larger clonotype is one base distant, so this may be a read error.

V dropped 5 bases and J dropped 6; count of bases not matched to a gene: 9. The CDR3 contains 16 residues. CDR1 SGHVS and CDR2 FQNEAQ come from the germline V gene. TCRdb re-called the 5' RACE reads with MiXCR, one entry per CDR3 protein. Of some 590,000 distinct CDR3 sequences in the sample, roughly 9.9% were seen once. These sequences were also reported in another study, on yellow fever vaccine responses in identical twins.

The chain carries TRBV7-8 and TRBJ2-3; TRBD2 matches 12 bases. The source material was PBMCs. The receptor was derived from a woman younger than 30 in good health. The CDR3 DNA reads as TGTGCCAGCAGCGCCCCTAGCGGGGGGGTCGGTGATACGCAGTATTTT. This encodes CASSAPSGGVGDTQYF.